Listed below are T cell receptor beta chains from one sample, sequenced in a study of human T cells and chemical hapten exposure. MiXCR, applied by TCRdb to the reads, yields one record per CDR3 protein. The sample lists around 120,000 distinct CDR3 sequences; 8.5% were seen once. The sample taken for sequencing was whole blood. These receptors all come from a human donor in good health. Some clones in this sample may be carry-over from other donors' samples. CDR3s include the opening cysteine and the closing phenylalanine or tryptophan. Fields, in order: V gene, CDR3 protein.

TRBV7-7 | CASSPGSTDTQYF
TRBV12-3/TRBV12-4 | CVSSLALRGANYGYTF
TRBV3-1 | CASSQEGREQFF
TRBV5-4 | CATSTSGGTDTQYF
TRBV3-1 | CASSTGLAGAPYPTRELFF
TRBV7-9 | CASSLALGSEQYF
TRBV5-1 | CASSLDGYQETQYF
TRBV20-1 | CSARVAGYNEQFF
TRBV20-1 | CSANQRETFTDTQYF
TRBV11-2 | CASSLQQGVIGEAFF
TRBV25-1 | CASTPLSSLSSYNEQFF
TRBV6-5 | CASRPGTSGVFYNEQFF
TRBV6-2/TRBV6-3 | CATRRLAKNIQYF
TRBV9 | CASSARQGADEQYF
TRBV6-6 | CASSYSAYTDTQYF
TRBV7-6 | CASSLNPDRVSGNTIYF
TRBV20-1 | CSARDKDKGGHIQYF
TRBV7-9 | CASSLPRDSEQYF
TRBV3-1 | CASSPGRAPYEQYF
TRBV5-4 | CASSFETGSYNEQFF
TRBV27 | CASGPGNHAEAFF
TRBV6-1 | CASSDGGAHTDTQYF
TRBV20-1 | CSALPGDNYNSPLHF
TRBV6-2/TRBV6-3 | CASRKDGDRVYGAVQYF
TRBV20-1 | CSATASWGVYEQYF
TRBV6-1 | CASSVQGAGTEAFF
TRBV2 | CASMLNNSPLHF
TRBV6-4 | CASSDSDTGELFF
TRBV29-1 | CSAPGQGGAFF
TRBV2 | CASGTGGGTDTQYF
TRBV12-3/TRBV12-4 | CASRAGTGGGYTF
TRBV15 | CATSRDKYEQYF
TRBV5-1 | CASSFQEATNEKLFF
TRBV4-1 | CASSQIGQANNEKLFF
TRBV12-5 | CASGLVREDRTNSPLHF
TRBV13 | CASSQGGRGLSYEQYF
TRBV6-1 | CASSEALGGWEPQHF
TRBV4-1 | CASSQMLGANSPLHF
TRBV11-2 | CASSLNPTQRQGESFSNTEAFF
TRBV27 | CASSPGVREETQYF
TRBV4-2 | CASSQDFRNTGELFF
TRBV15 | CATSRDRTTSNYGYTF
TRBV7-8 | CASSYGPTGELFF
TRBV12-3/TRBV12-4 | CASSLRREKETQYF
TRBV3-1 | CASSQARRTTEAFF
TRBV2 | CASSEAGSGFYEQYF
TRBV19 | CASSDPLGNTEAFF
TRBV7-9 | CASSLGSGSKNQPQHF
TRBV19 | CASSNSARDTQYF
TRBV9 | CASSVEAGGSSYNEQFF
TRBV5-6 | CASSSVAEGADEQYF
TRBV29-1 | CSVEGTGGGGQYF
TRBV5-1 | CASSLAQGRGNTEAFF
TRBV29-1 | CSVAVDSNQPQHF
TRBV7-2 | CASGRDRGTIGYTF
TRBV30 | CAWRGTRLHNEQFF
TRBV6-5 | CASRDSPTGELFF
TRBV20-1 | CSARDPGPGKYGYTF
TRBV27 | CASSLSIGGINEQFF